These 9 T cell receptor beta chains originate from one sample sequenced in a study of vaccination and CD4 T cells after COVID-19. Treatment denoted: roughly nine-day PBMC culture with coronavirus spike peptide pools or control peptides (ViraFEST assay). No antigen has been assigned to these receptors. Sequencing of DNA taken from cultured CD4+ T cells relied on the Oncomine TCR Beta short-read assay. One entry per CDR3 protein results from TCRdb running MiXCR on the PCR reads. The sample includes fewer than 20,000 distinct CDR3 sequences, about 50% seen only once; the top ten take approximately 8.7%. Sequencing input: CD4+ T cells from blood, cultured in vitro. The receptors were gathered from a human donor who had recovered from COVID-19.

The chain has TRBV14 and TRBJ2-3, with D maybe TRBD2 (5 bases). Trimming stripped 2 bases from V and 5 bases from J, with 8 bases between. This CDR3 region has 13 residues. CDR1 SGHDN and CDR2 FVKESK come from the germline V gene. The CDR3: CASSQNGGDTQYF. The CDR3 bases are TGTGCCAGCAGCCAAAATGGAGGAGATACGCAGTATTTT.

This chain connects TRBV5-8 to TRBJ2-1; 10 bases match TRBD2. Germline CDR1 reads SGHTS; CDR2 reads YDEGEE. V was pared by 1 base and J by 3 bases, with 7 bases of the junction left unmatched. The CDR3 runs 17 residues. The CDR3 nucleotides read TGTGCCAGCAGCTTGAACACCGGGACTAGCGACTACAATGAGCAGTTCTTC. Residues: CASSLNTGTSDYNEQFF. Looking up the rest from reference TRBV5-8 and TRBJ2-1 gives the full variable domain: EAGVTQSPTHLIKTRGQQATLRCSPISGHTSVYWYQQALGLGLQFLLWYDEGEERNRGNFPPRFSGRQFPNYSSELNVNALELEDSALYLCASSLNTGTSDYNEQFFGPGTRLTVL.

This clonotype was counted a few times. The gene calls are TRBV12-3 or TRBV12-4 and TRBJ1-5; perhaps TRBD1 as D (5 bases). V was pared by 2 bases and J by 7 bases, with 12 bases between. This CDR3 spans 14 amino acids. CDR3: CASSLRGNGQPQHF. CDR3 nucleotide sequence: TGTGCCAGCAGTTTACGGGGGAATGGGCAGCCCCAGCATTTT.

The V call is TRBV20-1, the J call TRBJ1-1; no definite D call. There are 12 residues in the CDR3. V lost 6 bases to trimming and J lost 0 bases, with 8 bases between them. CDR1 is DFQATT, CDR2 SNEGSKA, per germline (reference sequence). CDR3 region: CSAKGMNTEAFF. CDR3 DNA sequence: TGCAGTGCAAAGGGAATGAACACTGAAGCTTTCTTT.

The rearrangement links TRBV20-1 to TRBJ1-5, with D uncertain. The germline V gene has CDR1 DFQATT and CDR2 SNEGSKA (reference sequence). The CDR3 covers 15 residues. Trimming shortened V by 6 bases and J by 2 bases, and 17 bases separated the two germline ends. The DNA for the CDR3 is TGCAGTGCGAGCCGCGGACCTATTGGCAATCAGCCCCAGCATTTT. This translates into CSASRGPIGNQPQHF.

This chain connects TRBV20-1 to TRBJ1-1; a possible D gene is TRBD1 (6 bases). The CDR3 covers 13 residues. Germline loops: CDR1 DFQATT, CDR2 SNEGSKA (reference sequence). The CDR3 sequence is CSVANSGDTEAFF. The CDR3 nucleotides read TGCAGCGTAGCCAACTCAGGGGACACTGAAGCTTTCTTT.

V usage is TRBV24-1 and J usage is TRBJ1-2; maybe TRBD1 (6 bases). The CDR3 sequence is 16 residues long. CDR1 and CDR2 from the germline V gene are KGHDR and SFDVKD. Trimming shortened V by 4 bases and J by 1 base, and 15 bases separated the two germline ends. The CDR3 region is CATSDPRQADNYGYTF. The CDR3 nucleotides read TGTGCCACCAGTGACCCAAGACAGGCTGATAACTATGGCTACACCTTC.

This clonotype was found once. This sequence joins TRBV7-3 and TRBJ2-3; TRBD1 is a possible D gene (6 bases). Deletions cut 4 bases from V and 6 bases from J, with 17 bases between. Looked up from germline, CDR1 is SGHTA and CDR2 is FQGTGA. This CDR3 has 15 residues. CDR3 nucleotide sequence: TGTGCCAGCAGCTCTACTAACAGGGTAACCGATACGCAGTATTTT. Encoded protein: CASSSTNRVTDTQYF.

In this sample, this clonotype turned up a few times. This CDR3 is CASSLSGRWAGELFF. The CDR3 DNA follows: TGTGCCAGCAGCCTTAGCGGGAGGTGGGCCGGGGAGCTGTTTTTT. The J gene is TRBJ2-2, the V gene TRBV7-2, with 10 positions matching TRBD2. This CDR3 spans 15 amino acids. Trimming cost V 5 bases and J 6 bases; bases outside gene matches: 6. Germline V lookup: CDR1 SGHTA, CDR2 FQGNSA.